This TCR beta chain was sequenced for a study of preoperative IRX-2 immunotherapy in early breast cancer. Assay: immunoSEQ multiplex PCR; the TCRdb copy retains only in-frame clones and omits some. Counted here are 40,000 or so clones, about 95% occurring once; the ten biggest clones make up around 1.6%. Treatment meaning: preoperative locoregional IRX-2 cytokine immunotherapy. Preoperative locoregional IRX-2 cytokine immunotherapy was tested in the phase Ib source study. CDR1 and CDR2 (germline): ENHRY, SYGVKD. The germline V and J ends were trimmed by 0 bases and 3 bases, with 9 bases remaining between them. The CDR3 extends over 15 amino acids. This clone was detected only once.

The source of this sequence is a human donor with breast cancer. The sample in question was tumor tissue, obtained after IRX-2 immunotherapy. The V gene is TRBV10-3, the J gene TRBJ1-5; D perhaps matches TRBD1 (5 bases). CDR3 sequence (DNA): TGTGCCATCAGTGAGTCATGGGGGGACAATCAGCCCCAGCATTTT. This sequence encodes CAISESWGDNQPQHF.